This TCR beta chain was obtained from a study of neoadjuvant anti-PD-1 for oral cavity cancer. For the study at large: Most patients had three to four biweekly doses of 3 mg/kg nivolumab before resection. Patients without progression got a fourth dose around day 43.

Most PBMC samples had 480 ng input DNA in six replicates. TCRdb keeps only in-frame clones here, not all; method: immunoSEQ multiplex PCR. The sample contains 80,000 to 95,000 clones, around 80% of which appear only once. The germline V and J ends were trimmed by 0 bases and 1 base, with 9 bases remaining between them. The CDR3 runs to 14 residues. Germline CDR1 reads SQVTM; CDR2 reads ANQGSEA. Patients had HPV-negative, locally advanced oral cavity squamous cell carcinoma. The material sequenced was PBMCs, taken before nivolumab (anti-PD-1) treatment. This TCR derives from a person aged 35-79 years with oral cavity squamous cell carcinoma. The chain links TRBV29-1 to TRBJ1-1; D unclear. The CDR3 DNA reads TGCAGCGTTGAAGATTTCCGTAGGAACACTGAAGCTTTCTTT. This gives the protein CSVEDFRRNTEAFF. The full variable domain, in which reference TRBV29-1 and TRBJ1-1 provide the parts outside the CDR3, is SAVISQKPSRDICQRGTSLTIQCQVDSQVTMMFWYRQQPGQSLTLIATANQGSEATYESGFVIDKFPISRPNLTFSTLTVSNMSPEDSSIYLCSVEDFRRNTEAFFGQGTRLTVV.